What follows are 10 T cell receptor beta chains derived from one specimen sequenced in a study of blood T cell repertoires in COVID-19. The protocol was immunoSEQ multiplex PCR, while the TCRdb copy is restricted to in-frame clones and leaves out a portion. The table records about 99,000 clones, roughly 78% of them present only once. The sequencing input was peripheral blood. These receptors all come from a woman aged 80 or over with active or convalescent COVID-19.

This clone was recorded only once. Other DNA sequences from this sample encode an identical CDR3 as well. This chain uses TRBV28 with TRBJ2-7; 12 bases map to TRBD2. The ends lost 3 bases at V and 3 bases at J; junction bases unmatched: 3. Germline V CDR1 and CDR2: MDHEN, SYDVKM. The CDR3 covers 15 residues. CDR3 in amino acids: CASSLLTSGGYEQYF. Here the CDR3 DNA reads TGTGCCAGCAGTTTGTTGACTAGCGGGGGCTACGAGCAGTACTTC.

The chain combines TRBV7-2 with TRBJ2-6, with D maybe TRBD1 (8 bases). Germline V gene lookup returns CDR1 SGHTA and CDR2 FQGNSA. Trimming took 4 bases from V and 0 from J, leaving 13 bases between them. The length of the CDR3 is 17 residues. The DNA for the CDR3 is TGTGCCAGCAGCTCACAGGGGGGGATCTCTGGGGCCAACGTCCTGACTTTC. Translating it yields CASSSQGGISGANVLTF.

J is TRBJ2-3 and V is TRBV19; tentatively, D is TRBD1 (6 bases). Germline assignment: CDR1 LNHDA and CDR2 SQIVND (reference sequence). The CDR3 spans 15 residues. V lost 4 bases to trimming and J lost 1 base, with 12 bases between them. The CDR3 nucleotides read TGTGCCAGTAGTAGAACAGGGCCAGGCACAGATACGCAGTATTTT. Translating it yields CASSRTGPGTDTQYF.

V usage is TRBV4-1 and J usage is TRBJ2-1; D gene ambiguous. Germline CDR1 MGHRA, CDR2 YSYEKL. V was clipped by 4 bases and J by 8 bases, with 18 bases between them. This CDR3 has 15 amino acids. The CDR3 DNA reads TGCGCCAGCAGCCGAGGTTCCGCGGATGCGGATGAGCAGTTCTTC. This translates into CASSRGSADADEQFF.

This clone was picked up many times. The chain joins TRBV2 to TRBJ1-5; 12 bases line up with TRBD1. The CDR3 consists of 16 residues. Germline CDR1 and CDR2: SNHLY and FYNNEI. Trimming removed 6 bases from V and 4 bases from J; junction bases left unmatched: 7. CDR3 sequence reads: CASSRPGQGANQPQHF. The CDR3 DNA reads TGTGCCAGCAGCAGACCGGGACAGGGGGCGAATCAGCCCCAGCATTTT.

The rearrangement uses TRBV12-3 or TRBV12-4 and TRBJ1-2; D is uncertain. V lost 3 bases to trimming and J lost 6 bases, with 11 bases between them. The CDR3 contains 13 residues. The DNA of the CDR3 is TGTGCCAGCAGTTTCTACAGATTGGATGGCTACACCTTC. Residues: CASSFYRLDGYTF.

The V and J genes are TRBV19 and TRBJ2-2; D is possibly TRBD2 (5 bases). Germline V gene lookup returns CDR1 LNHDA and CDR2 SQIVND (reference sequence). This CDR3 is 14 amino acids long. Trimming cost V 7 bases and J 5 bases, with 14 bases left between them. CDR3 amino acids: CASKWETPTGELFF. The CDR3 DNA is TGTGCCAGTAAGTGGGAGACACCGACCGGGGAGCTGTTTTTT.

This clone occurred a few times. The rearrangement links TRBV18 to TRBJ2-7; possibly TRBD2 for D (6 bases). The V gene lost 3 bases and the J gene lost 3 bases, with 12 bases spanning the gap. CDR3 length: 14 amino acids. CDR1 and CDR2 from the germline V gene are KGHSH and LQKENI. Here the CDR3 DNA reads TGTGCCAGCTCACCCAGCACGGGGGTCTACGAGCAGTACTTC. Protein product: CASSPSTGVYEQYF.

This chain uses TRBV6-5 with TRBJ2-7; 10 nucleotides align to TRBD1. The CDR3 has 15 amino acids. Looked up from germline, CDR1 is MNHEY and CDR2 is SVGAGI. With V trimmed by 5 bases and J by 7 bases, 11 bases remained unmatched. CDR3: CASSPHSRTGGEQYF. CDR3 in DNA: TGTGCCAGCAGTCCCCATAGTAGGACAGGGGGTGAGCAGTACTTC.

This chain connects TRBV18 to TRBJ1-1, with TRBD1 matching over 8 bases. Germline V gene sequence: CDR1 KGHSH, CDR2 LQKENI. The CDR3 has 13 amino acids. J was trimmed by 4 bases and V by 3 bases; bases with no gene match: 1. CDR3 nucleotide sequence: TGTGCCAGCTCACCCGACAGGGGCACTGAAGCTTTCTTT. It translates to CASSPDRGTEAFF. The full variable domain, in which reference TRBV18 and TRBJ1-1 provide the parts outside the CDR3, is NAGVMQNPRHLVRRRGQEARLRCSPMKGHSHVYWYRQLPEEGLKFMVYLQKENIIDESGMPKERFSAEFPKEGPSILRIQQVVRGDSAAYFCASSPDRGTEAFFGQGTRLTVV.